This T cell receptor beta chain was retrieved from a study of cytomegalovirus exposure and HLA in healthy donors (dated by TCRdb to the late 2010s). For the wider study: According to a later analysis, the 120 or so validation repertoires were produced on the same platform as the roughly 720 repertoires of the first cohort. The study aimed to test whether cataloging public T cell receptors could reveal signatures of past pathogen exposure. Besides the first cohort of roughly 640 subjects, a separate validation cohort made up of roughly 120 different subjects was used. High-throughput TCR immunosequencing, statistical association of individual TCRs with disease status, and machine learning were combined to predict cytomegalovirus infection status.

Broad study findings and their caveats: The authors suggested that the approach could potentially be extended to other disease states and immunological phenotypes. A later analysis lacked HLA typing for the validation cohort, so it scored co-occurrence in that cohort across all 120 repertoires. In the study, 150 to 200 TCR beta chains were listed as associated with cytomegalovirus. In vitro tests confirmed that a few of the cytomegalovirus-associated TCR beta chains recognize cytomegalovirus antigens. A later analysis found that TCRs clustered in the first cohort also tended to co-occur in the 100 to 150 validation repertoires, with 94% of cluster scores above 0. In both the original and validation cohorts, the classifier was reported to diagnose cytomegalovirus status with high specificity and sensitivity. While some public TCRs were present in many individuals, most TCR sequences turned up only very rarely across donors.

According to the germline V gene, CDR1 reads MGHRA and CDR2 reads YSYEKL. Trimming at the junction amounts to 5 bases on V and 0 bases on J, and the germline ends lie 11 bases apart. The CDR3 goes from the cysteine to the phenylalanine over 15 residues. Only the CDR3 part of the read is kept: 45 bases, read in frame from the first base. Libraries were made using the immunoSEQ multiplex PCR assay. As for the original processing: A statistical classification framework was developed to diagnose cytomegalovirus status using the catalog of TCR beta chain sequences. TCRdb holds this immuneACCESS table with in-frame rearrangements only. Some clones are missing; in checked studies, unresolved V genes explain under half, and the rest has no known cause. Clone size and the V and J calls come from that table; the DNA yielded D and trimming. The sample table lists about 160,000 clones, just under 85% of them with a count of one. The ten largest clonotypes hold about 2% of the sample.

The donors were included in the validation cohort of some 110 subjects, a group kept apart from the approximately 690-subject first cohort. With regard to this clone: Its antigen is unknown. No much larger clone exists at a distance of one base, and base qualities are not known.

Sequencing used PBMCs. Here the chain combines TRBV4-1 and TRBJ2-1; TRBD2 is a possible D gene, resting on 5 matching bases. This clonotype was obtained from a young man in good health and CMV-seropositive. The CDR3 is CASSSTGSSYNEQFF. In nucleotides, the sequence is TGCGCCAGCAGCTCGACTGGGAGCTCCTACAATGAGCAGTTCTTC.